This entry is about one T cell receptor (beta chain). The data were taken from a study of blood T cell repertoires in COVID-19. Repertoires were generated with immunoSEQ multiplex PCR, while TCRdb's copy carries only in-frame clones and drops some. Among around 18,000 clones listed, about four fifths were seen once. The germline V gene encodes CDR1 MNHEY and CDR2 SVGAGI. Trimming removed 7 bases from V and 2 bases from J, with 8 bases in between. CDR3 length: 13 amino acids. The specimen was peripheral blood. The chain links TRBV6-5 to TRBJ1-4; D is uncertain. The source is a man older than 75 with acute or convalescent COVID-19. The DNA of the CDR3 is TGTGCCAGCAAGGCGGCCACTAATGAAAAACTGTTTTTT. Translated: CASKAATNEKLFF.